This TCR beta chain was retrieved from a study of cytomegalovirus exposure and HLA in healthy donors. As regards this clone: Its antigen is unknown.

Findings and limits, study-wide: Most subjects had HLA-A and HLA-B alleles reportedly predicted accurately by TCR beta sequences.

PCR involved 60 Vbeta and 13 Jbeta primers. The protocol was immunoSEQ multiplex PCR, while the TCRdb copy is restricted to in-frame clones and leaves out a portion. This table has about 120,000 clones, 65% to 85% appearing once. Nominally healthy donors were sampled, though unrecorded immune exposures were likely. There are 15 residues in the CDR3. The V segment lost 8 bases and the J segment 2 bases; nucleotides outside the gene matches: 3. Germline V lookup: CDR1 PRHDT, CDR2 FYEKMQ (reference sequence). This TCR was recovered from a man aged 18 to 30 in good health and CMV-seropositive. The sequencing input was PBMCs. This chain links TRBV13 with TRBJ2-6, with 10 bases identical to TRBD1. The CDR3 DNA reads as TGTGCCAGCGGCGACAGGGGGCCTGGGGCCAACGTCCTGACTTTC. It is translated as CASGDRGPGANVLTF.